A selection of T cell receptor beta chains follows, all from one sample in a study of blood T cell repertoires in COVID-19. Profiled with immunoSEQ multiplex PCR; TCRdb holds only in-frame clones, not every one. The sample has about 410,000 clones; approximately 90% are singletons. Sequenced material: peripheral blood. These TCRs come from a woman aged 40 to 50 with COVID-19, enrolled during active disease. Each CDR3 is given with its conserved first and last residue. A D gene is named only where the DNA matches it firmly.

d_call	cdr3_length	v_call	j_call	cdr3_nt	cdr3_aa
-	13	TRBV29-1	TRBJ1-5	TGCAGCGTTGAATGGGACAACAATCAGCCCCAGCATTTT	CSVEWDNNQPQHF
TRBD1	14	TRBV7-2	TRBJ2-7	TGTGCCAGCAGCTTAAGGACAGGGTTAAACGAGCAGTACTTC	CASSLRTGLNEQYF
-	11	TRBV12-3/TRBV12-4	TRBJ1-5	TGTGCCAGCAGTTTAGACCGGACACAGCATTTT	CASSLDRTQHF
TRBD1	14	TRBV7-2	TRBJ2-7	TGTGCCAGCAGCTTAGGGGGACAGCCCTACGAGCAGTACTTC	CASSLGGQPYEQYF
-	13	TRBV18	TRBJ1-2	TGTGCCAGCTCAGCAGGGGCGGACTATGGCTACACCTTC	CASSAGADYGYTF
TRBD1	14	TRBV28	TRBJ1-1	TGTGCCAGCAGACCCGGGACAGACAACACTGAAGCTTTCTTT	CASRPGTDNTEAFF
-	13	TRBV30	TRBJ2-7	TGTGCCTGGCTGGGAGTAGGGTCCTACGAGCAGTACTTC	CAWLGVGSYEQYF
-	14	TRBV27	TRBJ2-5	TGTGCCAGCAGTTTGGCGGCAGAGCAAGAGACCCAGTACTTC	CASSLAAEQETQYF
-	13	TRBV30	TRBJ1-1	TGTGCCTGGACCCTAGGCTTAAACACTGAAGCTTTCTTT	CAWTLGLNTEAFF
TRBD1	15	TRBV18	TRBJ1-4	TGTGCCAGCTCACCCTCACAGGGGGCGGGTGAAAAACTGTTTTTT	CASSPSQGAGEKLFF